The 24 T cell receptor beta chains reported below all come from one sample, sequenced in a study of regulatory T cells in long-lasting Graves disease (dated by TCRdb to the early 2020s). The library was obtained by multiplex PCR. The sequencing machine was an Illumina HiSeq 4000. CDR3 regions were amplified by Arm-PCR with iRepertoire HTBI primers to construct TCR beta libraries. In TCRdb, the public reads were trimmed at Q25 with fastp and aligned with MiXCR, with productive beta chains retained. Under each unique CDR3 protein, matching rows form one entry showing the most common genes and DNA. Present in this sample are hundreds of thousands of distinct CDR3 sequences, roughly 15% of which were seen just once. The biggest ten clones account for 20% to 30% of the sample. According to the study, the label for this sample's time point signals: newly diagnosed GD, antithyroid drugs for less than 3 months. RNA was extracted from PBMCs in TRIzol for both TCR sequencing and RNA sequencing.

The same data also went into a second study, on T cells in Graves' hyperthyroidism and ophthalmopathy.

Source: peripheral blood mononuclear cells (PBMCs), taken at new diagnosis, from a patient treated with antithyroid drugs. Receptor source: a woman aged 35-65 years with Graves disease. Donor details come from another sample of the same person, matched by shared clones.

There are many counts of this clonotype. The chain is built from TRBV12-3 or TRBV12-4 and TRBJ1-1, with D unresolved. Between the trimmed V and J ends, which lost 6 bases and 1 base, there was a span of 12 bases. This CDR3 has 14 residues. Here the CDR3 reads CASRTVSGNTEAFF. As DNA, the CDR3 is TGTGCCAGCAGGACGGTGAGTGGGAACACTGAAGCTTTCTTT.

V gene TRBV4-1 combines with J gene TRBJ1-6; D gene ambiguous. V was clipped by 1 base and J by 10 bases, with 5 bases between them. This CDR3 has 12 residues. CDR1 is MGHRA and CDR2 is YSYEKL in the germline V gene. The CDR3 loop reads CASSQVESPLHF. Here the CDR3 DNA reads TGCGCCAGCAGCCAAGTAGAATCACCCCTCCACTTT.

The table lists this clonotype with many counts. The V and J genes are TRBV3-1 and TRBJ2-1; no firm D call. This CDR3 region has 14 residues. Looked up from germline, CDR1 is LGHDT and CDR2 is YNNKEL (reference sequence). Trimming took 1 base from V and 8 from J, leaving 12 bases between them. The CDR3, as DNA: TGTGCCAGCAGCCAAGGGCTTAGTAAGGATGAGCAGTTCTTC. Encoded protein: CASSQGLSKDEQFF.

The genes are TRBV5-1 and TRBJ2-2; D assignment may be TRBD1 or TRBD2 (5 bases each). The germline V and J ends were trimmed by 0 bases and 5 bases, with 14 bases remaining between them. Germline lookup yields CDR1 SGHRS and CDR2 YFSETQ. This CDR3 comprises 16 residues. CDR3 bases: TGCGCCAGCAGCTTGGCCAGAGAGGGGTTAACCGGGGAGCTGTTTTTT. Protein product: CASSLAREGLTGELFF.

This sequence joins TRBV7-2 and TRBJ1-2; D possibly corresponds to TRBD1 (5 bases). V was clipped by 2 bases and J by 12 bases, with 16 bases between them. CDR1 is SGHTA and CDR2 is FQGNSA in the germline V gene. The CDR3 runs to 13 residues. CDR3 amino acids: CASSLFGGQSNTF. For the CDR3, the DNA is TGTGCCAGCAGCTTATTTGGGGGTCAATCCAACACCTTC. The variable domain in full, with the rest retrieved from reference TRBV7-2 and TRBJ1-2, is GAGVSQSPSNKVTEKGKDVELRCDPISGHTALYWYRQSLGQGLEFLIYFQGNSAPDKSGLPSDRFSAERTGGSVSTLTIQRTQQEDSAVYLCASSLFGGQSNTFGSGTRLTVV.

The CDR3 is CASSYSEGGRNGYGYTF. The CDR3 region has the DNA TGTGCCAGCAGTTACTCGGAAGGAGGGAGGAATGGCTATGGCTACACCTTC. The chain uses TRBV6-2 or TRBV6-3 and TRBJ1-2; D unresolved. Germline CDR1 reads MNHEY; CDR2 reads SVGEGT. The CDR3 contains 17 residues. With 0 bases removed from V and 4 bases from J, the gap between germline ends came to 18 bases.

Ten or more counts support this clonotype. J is TRBJ2-7 and V is TRBV3-1; 11 bases match TRBD1. The CDR3 has 15 amino acids. From germline, CDR1 is LGHDT and CDR2 YNNKEL (reference sequence). The trim removed 5 bases at V and 6 bases at J, leaving 9 bases unmatched. CDR3 sequence reads: CASSAGTGGLSEQYF. In nucleotides, the CDR3 is TGTGCCAGCAGCGCCGGGACAGGGGGATTATCCGAGCAGTACTTC.

This clonotype was counted between two and nine times. The chain employs TRBV3-1 and TRBJ1-6; D remains unclear. Per germline, CDR1 LGHDT and CDR2 YNNKEL (reference sequence). The CDR3 totals 13 residues. V was clipped by 4 bases and J by 10 bases, with 11 bases between them. DNA of the CDR3: TGTGCCAGCAGCCCGCCGGGTTCATCACCCCTCCACTTT. This translates into CASSPPGSSPLHF.

This clonotype was picked up many times. The chain uses TRBV28 and TRBJ2-1, with 8 bases identical to TRBD2. Germline V CDR1 and CDR2: MDHEN, SYDVKM. With V trimmed by 3 bases and J by 0 bases, 7 bases remained unmatched. The CDR3 is 17 amino acids. The CDR3 DNA reads as TGTGCCAGCAGTTTCTATCCGGGGGGGGGCTCCTACAATGAGCAGTTCTTC. Translated: CASSFYPGGGSYNEQFF.

This clonotype was seen ten or more times. This chain joins TRBV7-2 and TRBJ2-1; D is unresolved. Trimming removed 0 bases at V and 6 bases at J, with 9 bases between. Per germline, CDR1 SGHTA and CDR2 FQGNSA. CDR3 length: 14 amino acids. CDR3 sequence reads: CASSLALYLNEQFF. CDR3 nucleotides: TGTGCCAGCAGCTTAGCGCTATATCTCAATGAGCAGTTCTTC.

This clonotype was detected a few times. The V and J genes are TRBV12-3 or TRBV12-4 and TRBJ2-6, with D possibly called TRBD1 or TRBD2 (5 bases each). Trimming removed 4 bases at V and 6 bases at J, with 16 bases between. The CDR3 is 16 residues long. CDR3 bases: TGTGCCAGCAGTTCCCTGGGGGTGGGTGCGGCCAACGTCCTGACTTTC. Amino acids: CASSSLGVGAANVLTF.

There are many counts of this clonotype. V and J are TRBV18 and TRBJ2-3; D is tentatively TRBD1 or TRBD2 (5 bases each). Trimming took off 6 bases at V and 2 bases at J, with 21 bases between the two ends. CDR1 is KGHSH and CDR2 is LQKENI in the germline V gene. The CDR3 has 17 residues. For the CDR3, the DNA is TGTGCCAGCTCCCTCCTTTACGGGGACGGTAACACAGATACGCAGTATTTT. Its protein product is CASSLLYGDGNTDTQYF. Full variable domain (missing parts from reference TRBV18 and TRBJ2-3): NAGVMQNPRHLVRRRGQEARLRCSPMKGHSHVYWYRQLPEEGLKFMVYLQKENIIDESGMPKERFSAEFPKEGPSILRIQQVVRGDSAAYFCASSLLYGDGNTDTQYFGPGTRLTVL.

The gene calls are TRBV30 and TRBJ1-4, with no clear D. Trimming removed 0 bases at V and 9 bases at J, with 14 bases between. The CDR3 has 14 amino acids. Germline lookup yields CDR1 GTSNPN and CDR2 SVGIG (reference sequence). CDR3 region: CAWSVEGLVKKLFF. CDR3 nucleotide sequence: TGTGCCTGGAGTGTTGAGGGTCTCGTAAAAAAACTGTTTTTT.

The chain joins TRBV19 to TRBJ1-5; D unresolved. V gave up 3 bases and J gave up 2 bases, with 11 bases separating them. The CDR3 has 15 amino acids. Germline V gene data show CDR1 as LNHDA and CDR2 as SQIVND (reference sequence). As DNA, the CDR3 is TGTGCCAGTAGTATGGAGGGTGGGGGCAATCAGCCCCAGCATTTT. Translating gives CASSMEGGGNQPQHF.

V is TRBV12-3 or TRBV12-4 and J is TRBJ1-5; D is uncertain. Trimming took off 3 bases at V and 2 bases at J, with 14 bases between the two ends. The CDR3 covers 16 residues. CDR3 region: CASSFWGGGGNQPQHF. CDR3 nucleotides: TGTGCCAGCAGTTTTTGGGGTGGTGGGGGCAATCAGCCCCAGCATTTT.

This clonotype appeared a few times. This CDR3 reads CASSHGQGVPDTQYF. For the CDR3, the DNA is TGCGCCAGCAGCCACGGGCAGGGTGTCCCAGATACGCAGTATTTT. This sequence joins TRBV4-1 and TRBJ2-3; tentatively, D is TRBD1 (5 bases). The CDR3 is 15 amino acids. Trimming removed 3 bases from V and 4 bases from J, with 14 bases in between. CDR1 MGHRA and CDR2 YSYEKL come from the germline V gene.

Worth noting for this clonotype: A much larger clone differs from this one at a single base, so this may be a read error. The missing conserved phenylalanine or tryptophan at the end of this CDR3 makes a read error likely. The chain carries TRBV11-2 and TRBJ2-5; 8 bases map to TRBD2. Germline lookup yields CDR1 SGHAT and CDR2 FQNNGV. V gave up 4 bases and J gave up 4 bases; unmatched junction bases: 8. The CDR3 is made up of 15 amino acids. The DNA for the CDR3 is TGTGCCAGCAGCTCATACGGGGGGGGCCGAGAGACCCAGTACCTC. It specifies CASSSYGGGRETQYL.

The gene calls are TRBV6-2 or TRBV6-3 and TRBJ2-2; TRBD2 aligns across 10 bases. The J segment lost 4 bases and the V segment lost 7 bases, leaving 15 bases of the junction unmatched. Per the germline V gene, CDR1 is MNHEY and CDR2 is SVGEGT. The CDR3 is made up of 18 amino acids. The CDR3 loop is CASTMWEVAGGFTGELFF. CDR3 in DNA: TGTGCCAGCACTATGTGGGAGGTAGCGGGGGGTTTCACCGGGGAGCTGTTTTTT.

The chain has TRBV29-1 and TRBJ2-1; tentatively, D is TRBD1 (5 bases). CDR1 and CDR2 (germline): SQVTM, ANQGSEA. V lost 7 bases to trimming and J lost 6 bases, with 13 bases between them. The CDR3 length is 12 residues. The CDR3 reads CSAREQANEQFF. CDR3 DNA: TGCAGCGCCAGAGAACAGGCCAATGAGCAGTTCTTC.

The chain links TRBV6-1 to TRBJ2-4; no definite D call. CDR1 MNHNS and CDR2 SASEGT come from the germline V gene. Trimming left V 6 bases short and J 7 bases short, with 7 bases between. CDR3 length: 11 amino acids. CDR3 bases: TGTGCCAGCAGGGTTGGGAACATTCAGTACTTC. This codes for CASRVGNIQYF.

J is TRBJ1-2 and V is TRBV20-1; D unclear. This CDR3 contains 12 residues. V gave up 3 bases and J gave up 2 bases, with 7 bases separating them. CDR1 DFQATT and CDR2 SNEGSKA come from the germline V gene (reference sequence). The CDR3 DNA is TGCAGTGCTAGTTCACAGAACTATGGCTACACCTTC. Translation gives CSASSQNYGYTF.

Ten or more counts support this clonotype. This chain joins TRBV10-3 and TRBJ1-1; 8 positions agree with TRBD1. CDR3 length: 16 amino acids. V trimming: 4 bases; J trimming: 0 bases; junction bases outside the gene matches: 7. Germline V lookup: CDR1 ENHRY, CDR2 SYGVKD. This chain's CDR3 is CAISGGQGAVNTEAFF. Here the CDR3 DNA reads TGTGCCATCAGTGGGGGGCAGGGGGCTGTGAACACTGAAGCTTTCTTT.

Many counts were recorded for this clonotype. The rearrangement links TRBV6-2 or TRBV6-3 to TRBJ1-1; D remains unclear. Germline CDR1 and CDR2: MNHEY and SVGEGT. Between the trimmed V and J ends, which lost 2 bases and 1 base, there was a span of 8 bases. The CDR3 runs 14 residues. The CDR3 loop reads CASSYRAKNTEAFF. The CDR3 DNA reads as TGTGCCAGCAGTTACAGGGCCAAGAACACTGAAGCTTTCTTT.

This clonotype has at least ten counts. This rearrangement joins TRBV10-3 to TRBJ1-1; 9 positions agree with TRBD1. With 4 bases clipped from V and 5 bases from J, the junction kept 8 bases outside the gene matches. The CDR3 has 15 amino acids. The germline CDR1 and CDR2 sequences are ENHRY and SYGVKD. This CDR3 is CAISAPGQGGTEAFF. CDR3 in DNA: TGTGCCATCAGTGCACCGGGACAGGGTGGAACTGAAGCTTTCTTT.